This T cell receptor beta chain was captured by sequencing in a study of blood T cell repertoires in COVID-19. Whole-study context: There were acute and convalescent COVID-19 samples, and they came from the United States, Italy and Spain.

Trimming left V 1 base short and J 4 bases short, with 7 bases between. The CDR3 consists of 13 residues. Looked up from germline, CDR1 is SGHVS and CDR2 is FQNEAQ. Under the authors' procedure: Reference gene primer amplification gave estimated nucleated cell counts. Assay used: immunoSEQ multiplex PCR; TCRdb lists only in-frame clones, some missing. V and J calls and clone size are copied from that table; D and trimming were computed from the DNA. In the table there are tens of thousands of clones, 75% to 90% of which are singletons. Source material: peripheral blood. The V gene is TRBV7-8, the J gene TRBJ1-2; D remains ambiguous. The sequence was obtained from a man aged 35 to 55 with COVID-19, enrolled during active disease. CDR3 amino acids: CASSLEEGYGYTF. DNA for the CDR3: TGTGCCAGCAGCTTAGAGGAGGGCTATGGCTACACCTTC.